This T cell receptor beta chain originates from a study of cytomegalovirus exposure and HLA in healthy donors. Study at large: Clustering assigned 81% of the approximately 400 genotyped donors to the Caucasian-associated ancestry cluster. Study-wide findings and caveats: A cluster of highly shared sequence variants was likely a sequencing artifact. The authors listed approximately 160 TCR beta chains as cytomegalovirus-associated.

Although they were nominally healthy when sampled, donors likely had unrecorded immune exposures. The CDR3 covers 15 residues. Trimming took off 5 bases at V and 2 bases at J, with 13 bases between the two ends. The germline V gene has CDR1 SGHAT and CDR2 FQNNGV. As regards this clone: The antigen is unknown.

Amplification used 60 Vbeta primers and 13 Jbeta primers. Assay used: immunoSEQ multiplex PCR; TCRdb lists only in-frame clones, some missing. The sample lists over 45,000 clones; approximately 85% were seen once. The chain links TRBV11-2 to TRBJ2-1; the D gene is possibly TRBD2 (6 bases). Sequencing was carried out using PBMCs. This receptor was identified in a boy younger than 18 in good health and CMV-seropositive. The CDR3 here is CASSEAGFTYNEQFF. CDR3 nucleotides: TGTGCCAGCAGCGAAGCGGGTTTCACCTACAATGAGCAGTTCTTC.